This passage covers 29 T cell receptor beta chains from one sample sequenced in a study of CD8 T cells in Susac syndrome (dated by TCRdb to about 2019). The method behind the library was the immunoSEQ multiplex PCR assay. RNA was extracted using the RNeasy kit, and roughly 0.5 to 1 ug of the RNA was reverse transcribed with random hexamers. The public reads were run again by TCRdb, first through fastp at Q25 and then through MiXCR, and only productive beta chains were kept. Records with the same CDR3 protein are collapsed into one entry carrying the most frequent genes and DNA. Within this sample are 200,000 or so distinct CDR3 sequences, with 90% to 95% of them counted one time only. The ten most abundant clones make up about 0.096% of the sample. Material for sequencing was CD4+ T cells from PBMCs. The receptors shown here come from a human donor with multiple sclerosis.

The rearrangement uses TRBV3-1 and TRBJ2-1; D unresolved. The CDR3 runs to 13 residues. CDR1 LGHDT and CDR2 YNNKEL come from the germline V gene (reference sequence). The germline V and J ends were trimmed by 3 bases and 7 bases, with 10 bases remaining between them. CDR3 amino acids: CASSHRHDNEQFF. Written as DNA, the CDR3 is TGTGCCAGCAGCCACCGACATGATAATGAGCAGTTCTTC.

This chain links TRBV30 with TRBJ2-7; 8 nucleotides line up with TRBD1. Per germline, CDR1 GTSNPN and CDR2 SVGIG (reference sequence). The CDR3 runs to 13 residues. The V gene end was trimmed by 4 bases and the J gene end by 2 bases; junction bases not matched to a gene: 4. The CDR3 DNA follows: TGTGCCTGGACCCGACAGGGGACCTACGAGCAGTACTTC. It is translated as CAWTRQGTYEQYF.

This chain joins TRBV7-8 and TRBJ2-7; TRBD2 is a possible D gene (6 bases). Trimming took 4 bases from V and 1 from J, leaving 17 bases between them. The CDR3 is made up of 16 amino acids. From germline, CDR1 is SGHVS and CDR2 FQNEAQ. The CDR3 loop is CASSSRRARASYEQYF. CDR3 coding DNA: TGTGCCAGCAGCTCCAGGAGGGCCAGGGCTTCCTACGAGCAGTACTTC.

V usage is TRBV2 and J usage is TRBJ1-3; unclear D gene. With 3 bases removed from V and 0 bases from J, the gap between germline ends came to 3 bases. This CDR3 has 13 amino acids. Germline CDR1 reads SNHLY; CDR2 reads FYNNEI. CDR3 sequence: CASSDNSGNTIYF. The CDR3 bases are TGTGCCAGCAGTGACAACTCTGGAAACACCATATATTTT.

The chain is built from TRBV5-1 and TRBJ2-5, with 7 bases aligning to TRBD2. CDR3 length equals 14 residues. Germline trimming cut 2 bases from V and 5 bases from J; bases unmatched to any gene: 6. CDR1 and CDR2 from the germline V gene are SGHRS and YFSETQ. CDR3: CASSFGGGTETQYF. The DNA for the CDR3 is TGCGCCAGCAGCTTTGGCGGGGGAACGGAGACCCAGTACTTC.

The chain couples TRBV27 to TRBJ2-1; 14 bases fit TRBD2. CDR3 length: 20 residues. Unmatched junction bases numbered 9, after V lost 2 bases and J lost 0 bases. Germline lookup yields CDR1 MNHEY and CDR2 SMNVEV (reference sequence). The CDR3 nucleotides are TGTGCCAGCAGTTTACGGATCGGGACTAGCGGGGGACACTCCTACAATGAGCAGTTCTTC. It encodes CASSLRIGTSGGHSYNEQFF.

CDR3 sequence (DNA): TGCAGTGCCCGGGGGGACAGGGGTTTAACAGATACGCAGTATTTT. Translating gives CSARGDRGLTDTQYF. The chain carries TRBV20-1 and TRBJ2-3; 10 positions agree with TRBD1. The CDR3 length is 15 residues. J was trimmed by 3 bases and V by 6 bases; bases with no gene match: 9. Germline V lookup: CDR1 DFQATT, CDR2 SNEGSKA (reference sequence).

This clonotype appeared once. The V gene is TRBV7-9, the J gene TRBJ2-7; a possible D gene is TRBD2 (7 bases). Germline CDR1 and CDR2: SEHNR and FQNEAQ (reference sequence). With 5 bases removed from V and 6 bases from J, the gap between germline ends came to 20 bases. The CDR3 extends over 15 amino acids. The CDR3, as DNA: TGTGCCAGCAGCACCGAAGGGGGAGGGAGAATCGAGCAGTACTTC. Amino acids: CASSTEGGGRIEQYF. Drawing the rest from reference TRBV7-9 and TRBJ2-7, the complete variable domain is DTGVSQNPRHKITKRGQNVTFRCDPISEHNRLYWYRQTLGQGPEFLTYFQNEAQLEKSRLLSDRFSAERPKGSFSTLEIQRTEQGDSAMYLCASSTEGGGRIEQYFGPGTRLTVT.

In DNA form, the CDR3 reads TGTGCCAGCAGCGACTTAGTACCGGGGACTAGCGGGAGTATCAGGGACATTCAGTACTTC. Protein sequence: CASSDLVPGTSGSIRDIQYF. This sequence joins TRBV3-1 and TRBJ2-4; TRBD2 aligns across 14 bases. This CDR3 comprises 20 residues. Unmatched junction bases numbered 20, after V lost 5 bases and J lost 8 bases. The germline gives CDR1 LGHDT, CDR2 YNNKEL (reference sequence).

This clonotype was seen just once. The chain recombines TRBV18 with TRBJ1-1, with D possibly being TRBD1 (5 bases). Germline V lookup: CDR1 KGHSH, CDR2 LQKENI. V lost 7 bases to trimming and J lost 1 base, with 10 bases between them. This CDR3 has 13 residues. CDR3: CASCGQANTEAFF. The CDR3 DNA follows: TGTGCCAGCTGTGGACAAGCGAACACTGAAGCTTTCTTT.

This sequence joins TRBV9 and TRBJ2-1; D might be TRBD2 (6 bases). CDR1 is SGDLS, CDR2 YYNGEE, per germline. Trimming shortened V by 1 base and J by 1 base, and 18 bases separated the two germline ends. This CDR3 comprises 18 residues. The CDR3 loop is CASSVYEEGRRSYNEQFF. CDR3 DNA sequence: TGTGCCAGCAGCGTATACGAGGAAGGGAGGCGGTCCTACAATGAGCAGTTCTTC.

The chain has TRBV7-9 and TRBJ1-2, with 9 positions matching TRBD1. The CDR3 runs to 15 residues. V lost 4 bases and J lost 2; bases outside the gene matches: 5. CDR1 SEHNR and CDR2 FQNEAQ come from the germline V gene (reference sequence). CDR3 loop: CASSSAGTGNYGYTF. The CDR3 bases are TGTGCCAGCAGCTCCGCCGGGACAGGGAACTATGGCTACACCTTC.

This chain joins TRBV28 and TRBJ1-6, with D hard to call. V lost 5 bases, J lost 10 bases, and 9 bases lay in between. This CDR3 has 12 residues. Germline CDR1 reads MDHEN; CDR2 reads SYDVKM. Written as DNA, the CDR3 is TGTGCCAGCAGTACAAACTACTCACCCCTCCACTTT. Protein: CASSTNYSPLHF.

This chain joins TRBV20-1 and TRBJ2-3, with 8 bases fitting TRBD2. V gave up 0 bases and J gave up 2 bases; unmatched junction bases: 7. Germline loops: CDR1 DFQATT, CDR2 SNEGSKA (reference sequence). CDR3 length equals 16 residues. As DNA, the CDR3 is TGCAGTGCTAGAGATCCAGCGGGGGCAAACACAGATACGCAGTATTTT. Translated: CSARDPAGANTDTQYF.

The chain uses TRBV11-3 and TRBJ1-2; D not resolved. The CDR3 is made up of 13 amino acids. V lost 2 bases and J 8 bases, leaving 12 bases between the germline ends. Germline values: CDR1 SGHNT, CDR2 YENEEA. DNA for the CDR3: TGTGCCAGCAGCTTAAATTGGCAAGAGGGCTACACCTTC. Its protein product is CASSLNWQEGYTF.

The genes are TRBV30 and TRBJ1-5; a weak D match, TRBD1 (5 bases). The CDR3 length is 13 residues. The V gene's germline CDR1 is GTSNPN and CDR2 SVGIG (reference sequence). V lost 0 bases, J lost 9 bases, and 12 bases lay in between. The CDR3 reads CAWSVQGFAPQHF. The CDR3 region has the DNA TGTGCCTGGAGTGTTCAGGGTTTTGCGCCCCAGCATTTT.

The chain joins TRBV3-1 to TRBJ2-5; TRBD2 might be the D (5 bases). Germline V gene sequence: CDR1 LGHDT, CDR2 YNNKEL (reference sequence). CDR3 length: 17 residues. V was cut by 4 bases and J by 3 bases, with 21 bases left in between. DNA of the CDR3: TGTGCCAGCAGCCTTTATACGGCCGGGGAGCCTAAAGAGACCCAGTACTTC. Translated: CASSLYTAGEPKETQYF.

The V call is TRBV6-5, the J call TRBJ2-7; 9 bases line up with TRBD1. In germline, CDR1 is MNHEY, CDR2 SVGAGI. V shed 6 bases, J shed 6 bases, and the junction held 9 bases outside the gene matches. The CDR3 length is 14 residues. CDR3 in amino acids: CASRPQGARGEQYF. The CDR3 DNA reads TGTGCCAGCAGACCACAGGGGGCGCGTGGCGAGCAGTACTTC.

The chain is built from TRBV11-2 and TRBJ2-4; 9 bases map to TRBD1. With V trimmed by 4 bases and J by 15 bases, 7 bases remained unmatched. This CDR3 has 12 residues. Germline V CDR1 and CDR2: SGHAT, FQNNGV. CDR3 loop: CASSWDRVELYF. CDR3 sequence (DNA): TGTGCCAGCAGCTGGGACAGGGTCGAATTGTACTTC.

This CDR3 is CSVEDLQGRIYEQYF. The CDR3, as DNA: TGCAGCGTTGAAGATCTACAGGGTCGTATCTACGAGCAGTACTTC. V usage is TRBV29-1 and J usage is TRBJ2-7; possible D gene TRBD1, 6 bases. With 0 bases removed from V and 3 bases from J, the gap between germline ends came to 15 bases. The germline V gene encodes CDR1 SQVTM and CDR2 ANQGSEA. CDR3 length equals 15 residues.

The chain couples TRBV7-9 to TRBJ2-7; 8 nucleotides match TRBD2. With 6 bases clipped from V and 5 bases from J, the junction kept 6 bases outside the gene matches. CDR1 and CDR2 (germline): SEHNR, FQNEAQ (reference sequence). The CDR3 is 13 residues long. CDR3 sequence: CASSRGLANEQYF. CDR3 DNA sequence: TGTGCCAGCAGTCGCGGACTAGCTAACGAGCAGTACTTC.

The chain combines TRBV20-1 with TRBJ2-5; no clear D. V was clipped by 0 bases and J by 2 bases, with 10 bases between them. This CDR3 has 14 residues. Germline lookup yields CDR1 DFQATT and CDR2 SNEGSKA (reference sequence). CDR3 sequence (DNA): TGCAGTGCTAGAGATCAAGTAACTCAAGAGACCCAGTACTTC. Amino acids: CSARDQVTQETQYF.

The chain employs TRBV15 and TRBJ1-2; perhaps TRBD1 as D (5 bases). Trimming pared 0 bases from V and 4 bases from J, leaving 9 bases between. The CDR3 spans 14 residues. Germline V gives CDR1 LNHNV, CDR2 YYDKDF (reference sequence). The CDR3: CATSRDWDLYGYTF. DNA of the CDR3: TGTGCCACCAGCAGAGATTGGGACCTCTATGGCTACACCTTC.

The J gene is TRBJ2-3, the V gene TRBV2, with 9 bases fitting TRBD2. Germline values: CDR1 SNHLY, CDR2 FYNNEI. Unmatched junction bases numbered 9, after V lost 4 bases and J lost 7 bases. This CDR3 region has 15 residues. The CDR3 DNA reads TGTGCCAGCAGTGGGGCTAGCGGGGTCGGAAATACGCAGTATTTT. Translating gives CASSGASGVGNTQYF.

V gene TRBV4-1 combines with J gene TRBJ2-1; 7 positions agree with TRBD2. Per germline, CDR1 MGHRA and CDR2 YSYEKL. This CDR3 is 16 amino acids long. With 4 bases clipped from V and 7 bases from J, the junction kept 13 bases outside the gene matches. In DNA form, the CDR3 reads TGCGCCAGCAGCCCCACGGGGGGAGGGCCACGGAATGAGCAGTTCTTC. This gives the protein CASSPTGGGPRNEQFF.

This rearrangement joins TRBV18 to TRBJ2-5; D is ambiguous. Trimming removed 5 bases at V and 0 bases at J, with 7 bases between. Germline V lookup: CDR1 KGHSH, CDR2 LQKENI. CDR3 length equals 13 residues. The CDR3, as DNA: TGTGCCAGCTCATCGCTGTACCAAGAGACCCAGTACTTC. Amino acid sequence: CASSSLYQETQYF.

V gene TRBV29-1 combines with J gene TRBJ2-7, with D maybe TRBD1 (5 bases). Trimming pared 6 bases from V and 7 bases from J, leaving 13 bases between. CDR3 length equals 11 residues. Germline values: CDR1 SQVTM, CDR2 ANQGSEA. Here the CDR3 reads CSVQGFWEQYF. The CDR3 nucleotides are TGCAGCGTCCAGGGTTTTTGGGAGCAGTACTTC.

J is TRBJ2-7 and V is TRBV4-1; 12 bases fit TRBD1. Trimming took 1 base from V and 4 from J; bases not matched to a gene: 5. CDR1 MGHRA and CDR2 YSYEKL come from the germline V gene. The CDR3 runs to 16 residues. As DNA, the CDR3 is TGCGCCAGCAGCCAAGGGCCGGGACAGGGGGCTTACGAGCAGTACTTC. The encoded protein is CASSQGPGQGAYEQYF.

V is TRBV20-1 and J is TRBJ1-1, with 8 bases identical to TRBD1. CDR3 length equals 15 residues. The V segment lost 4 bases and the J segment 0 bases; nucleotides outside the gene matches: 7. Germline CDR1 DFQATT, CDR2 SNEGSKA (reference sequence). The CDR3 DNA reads TGCAGTGCTATAACAGGGGGTAGGATGAACACTGAAGCTTTCTTT. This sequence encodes CSAITGGRMNTEAFF.